Listed here is a single TCR beta chain. The sample comes from a study of blood T cell repertoires in COVID-19. Study background: Samples taken during acute and convalescent COVID-19 were collected in the United States, Italy and Spain.

Some clones are missing from TCRdb's copy, which holds only in-frame ones; the method was immunoSEQ multiplex PCR. This table has around 270,000 clones, less than 90% appearing once. Sequencing was done on a sample of peripheral blood. The sequence was obtained from a woman in her 40s who had recovered from COVID-19.

CDR3 loop: CASSSPDMYEGAEAFF. Here the CDR3 DNA reads TGTGCCAGCAGCTCTCCCGATATGTATGAGGGAGCTGAAGCTTTCTTT. The rearrangement uses TRBV7-2 and TRBJ1-1; no definite D call. V shed 4 bases and J shed 6 bases, with 21 bases lying between them. The CDR3 has 16 residues. Germline V gives CDR1 SGHTA, CDR2 FQGNSA.